Below, 13 T cell receptor beta chains from the same sample are listed, as sequenced in a study of cytomegalovirus exposure and HLA in healthy donors. Here immunoSEQ multiplex PCR was the method, and the copy in TCRdb shows in-frame clones only, minus some. The top ten hold about 2.7% of the sample, which has 200,000 or so clones, around 90% seen once. The sample was PBMCs. These receptors were obtained from a woman in her late teens or twenties in good health and CMV-seronegative.

The chain uses TRBV11-2 and TRBJ1-1; D remains unclear. CDR3 size: 13 residues. Between the trimmed V and J ends, which lost 1 base and 7 bases, there was a span of 10 bases. The germline V gene encodes CDR1 SGHAT and CDR2 FQNNGV. This CDR3 is CASSLASPGEAFF. The CDR3 DNA reads as TGTGCCAGCAGCTTAGCTAGCCCGGGTGAAGCTTTCTTT.

In DNA form, the CDR3 reads TGTGCCAGCAGCGTAGGAGGGACTCACGTCTATGGCTACACCTTC. Its translation: CASSVGGTHVYGYTF. The V call is TRBV9, the J call TRBJ1-2; possibly TRBD1 for D (5 bases). The CDR3 spans 15 residues. Trimming removed 0 bases at V and 4 bases at J, with 13 bases between. Germline lookup yields CDR1 SGDLS and CDR2 YYNGEE.

The rearrangement uses TRBV9 and TRBJ2-2; 10 nucleotides line up with TRBD2. The CDR3 extends over 18 amino acids. Germline-derived CDR1 and CDR2 are SGDLS and YYNGEE. J gave up 3 bases and V 0 bases, and 8 bases lay outside the gene matches. The CDR3 protein is CASSVDSGRATYTGELFF. The CDR3 DNA sequence: TGTGCCAGCAGCGTAGACAGCGGGAGGGCCACGTACACCGGGGAGCTGTTTTTT.

The CDR3 protein is CASSLVRPSGEDTQYF. CDR3 bases: TGTGCCAGCAGCTTAGTTCGACCCTCGGGAGAGGATACGCAGTATTTT. The chain links TRBV11-2 to TRBJ2-3, with D possibly TRBD2 on 6 matching bases. This CDR3 has 16 residues. Trimming stripped 1 base from V and 6 bases from J, with 17 bases between. The V gene's germline CDR1 is SGHAT and CDR2 FQNNGV.

This chain uses TRBV15 with TRBJ2-5, with D possibly matching TRBD2 (6 bases). The CDR3 runs 15 residues. V was clipped by 0 bases and J by 1 base, with 9 bases between them. Germline CDR1 is LNHNV and CDR2 is YYDKDF (reference sequence). The CDR3 sequence is CATSRDTSSQETQYF. The CDR3 nucleotides are TGTGCCACCAGCAGAGATACTAGCTCCCAAGAGACCCAGTACTTC.

J is TRBJ2-7 and V is TRBV28, with D maybe TRBD1 (6 bases). CDR1 and CDR2 (germline): MDHEN, SYDVKM. Trimming cost V 5 bases and J 4 bases, with 15 bases left between them. This CDR3 comprises 14 residues. The CDR3 loop reads CASSRRQATYEQYF. The CDR3 nucleotides are TGTGCCAGCAGTCGAAGACAGGCAACGTACGAGCAGTACTTC.

The V gene is TRBV6-4, the J gene TRBJ2-7, with TRBD1 matching over 8 bases. J was trimmed by 1 base and V by 9 bases; bases with no gene match: 5. CDR3 size: 13 residues. CDR1 is MRHNA and CDR2 is SNTAGT in the germline V gene. This CDR3 is CASQGARSYEQYF. As DNA, the CDR3 is TGTGCCAGTCAGGGGGCGCGGTCCTACGAGCAGTACTTC.

This chain links TRBV21-1 with TRBJ1-5. TRBV21-1 is a pseudogene segment. This CDR3 has 13 amino acids. The CDR3 here is CASSTQTGQPQHF. As DNA, the CDR3 is TGTGCCAGCAGCACTCAAACGGGTCAGCCCCAGCATTTT.

The V and J genes are TRBV6-1 and TRBJ1-3; tentative D call: TRBD1 (6 bases). The V and J ends lost 6 bases and 1 base respectively, with 7 bases between them. Germline V gives CDR1 MNHNS, CDR2 SASEGT. The CDR3 extends over 13 amino acids. The DNA of the CDR3 is TGTGCCAGCAGAAGGGGGTCTGGAAACACCATATATTTT. It encodes CASRRGSGNTIYF.

This clone was observed a few times. The gene calls are TRBV19 and TRBJ2-1; D not certain. The CDR3 is made up of 16 amino acids. V was pared by 3 bases and J by 0 bases, with 12 bases between. Per germline, CDR1 LNHDA and CDR2 SQIVND (reference sequence). This CDR3 is CASSIGTPSSYNEQFF. CDR3 nucleotide sequence: TGTGCCAGTAGTATTGGTACTCCTAGCTCCTACAATGAGCAGTTCTTC. Filled out from reference TRBV19 and TRBJ2-1, the complete variable domain reads DGGITQSPKYLFRKEGQNVTLSCEQNLNHDAMYWYRQDPGQGLRLIYYSQIVNDFQKGDIAEGYSVSREKKESFPLTVTSAQKNPTAFYLCASSIGTPSSYNEQFFGPGTRLTVL.

J is TRBJ2-7 and V is TRBV10-3; TRBD2 matches at 8 bases. This CDR3 has 14 amino acids. Germline assignment: CDR1 ENHRY and CDR2 SYGVKD. The ends lost 3 bases at V and 6 bases at J; junction bases unmatched: 7. The CDR3 DNA follows: TGTGCCATCAGTGAAAACGGGAGGGTCGCCGAGCAGTACTTC. Its translation is CAISENGRVAEQYF.

The CDR3 DNA is TGTGCCAGCAGTCCCCAAGGGTCCCTGATGACTAGAGTCACAGATACGCAGTATTTT. It is translated as CASSPQGSLMTRVTDTQYF. V and J are TRBV28 and TRBJ2-3; tentatively, D is TRBD2 (6 bases). Trimming stripped 5 bases from V and 2 bases from J, with 26 bases between. The CDR3 consists of 19 residues. Germline loops: CDR1 MDHEN, CDR2 SYDVKM.

This chain joins TRBV4-1 and TRBJ2-1; 9 bases agree with TRBD2. The ends lost 0 bases at V and 4 bases at J; junction bases unmatched: 7. Germline assignment: CDR1 MGHRA and CDR2 YSYEKL. There are 17 residues in the CDR3. CDR3 region: CASSQDGGLALYNEQFF. The CDR3 DNA reads as TGCGCCAGCAGCCAAGATGGTGGACTAGCGCTGTACAATGAGCAGTTCTTC.